One and the same sample provided the 11 T cell receptor beta chains below, sequenced in a study of CD8+ T cells in alopecia areata. As the sequencing template, cDNA was produced by extracting RNA and reverse transcribing it. Generated by immunoSEQ multiplex PCR, the TCRdb table keeps only in-frame clones and is missing some. The table lists over 120,000 clones, roughly 61% of them singletons. The sample consisted of CD4+ T cells sorted from blood, taken at week 0. These receptors were obtained from a human donor with alopecia areata.

The chain couples TRBV29-1 to TRBJ2-7; D is possibly TRBD2 (6 bases). The germline V gene encodes CDR1 SQVTM and CDR2 ANQGSEA. Trimming cost V 3 bases and J 4 bases, with 19 bases left between them. The CDR3 is made up of 15 amino acids. The CDR3 region has the DNA TGCAGCGTTGATGTCCGCGGGGCAGGGAAGTACGAGCAGTACTTC. Protein: CSVDVRGAGKYEQYF.

The table lists this clone with a few counts. The rearrangement joins TRBV7-9 to TRBJ1-1, with D unresolved. The CDR3 sequence is 14 residues long. Germline assignment: CDR1 SEHNR and CDR2 FQNEAQ (reference sequence). Trimming left V 5 bases short and J 7 bases short, with 17 bases between. CDR3 loop: CASSPGRSPVEAFF. CDR3 DNA sequence: TGTGCCAGCAGCCCCGGACGCTCTCCAGTTGAAGCTTTCTTT.

This clone was seen a single time. The V gene is TRBV10-3, the J gene TRBJ2-3; 11 nucleotides align to TRBD1. Germline V gene lookup returns CDR1 ENHRY and CDR2 SYGVKD. The CDR3 extends over 14 amino acids. With 8 bases clipped from V and 5 bases from J, the junction kept 6 bases outside the gene matches. The DNA for the CDR3 is TGTGCCATCGAAGGGACAGGGGGTGGAGATACGCAGTATTTT. This sequence encodes CAIEGTGGGDTQYF.

The rearrangement uses TRBV7-9 and TRBJ1-1; tentatively, D is TRBD1 (6 bases). Germline-derived CDR1 and CDR2 are SEHNR and FQNEAQ (reference sequence). Deletions cut 2 bases from V and 3 bases from J, with 10 bases between. CDR3 size: 14 residues. The CDR3 spells CASSLIGGDTEAFF. The CDR3 region has the DNA TGTGCCAGCAGCTTAATAGGGGGGGACACTGAAGCTTTCTTT.

This clone appeared once. V gene TRBV10-3 combines with J gene TRBJ1-6; D not certain. Trimming pared 0 bases from V and 10 bases from J, leaving 4 bases between. The CDR3 is 12 amino acids. Germline V lookup: CDR1 ENHRY, CDR2 SYGVKD. The CDR3: CAISESVSPLHF. CDR3 bases: TGTGCCATCAGTGAGTCTGTCTCACCCCTCCACTTT.

This chain joins TRBV7-2 and TRBJ2-5, with 7 positions matching TRBD2. The CDR3 covers 15 residues. The trim removed 3 bases at V and 0 bases at J, leaving 4 bases unmatched. From germline, CDR1 is SGHTA and CDR2 FQGNSA. CDR3 DNA: TGTGCCAGCAGCTTTTTCGGGGGGTACCAAGAGACCCAGTACTTC. Translating gives CASSFFGGYQETQYF.

J is TRBJ2-1 and V is TRBV4-2, with D perhaps TRBD1 or TRBD2 (5 bases each). The CDR3 has 16 amino acids. Germline loops: CDR1 LGHNA, CDR2 YNFKEQ. V lost 0 bases and J 4 bases, leaving 13 bases between the germline ends. CDR3 DNA sequence: TGTGCCAGCAGCCAAGAGGGGACGGAACTTTACAATGAGCAGTTCTTC. The encoded protein is CASSQEGTELYNEQFF.

This clone ranks as medium-sized (0.01 to 0.1%). The gene calls are TRBV23-1 and TRBJ2-3; 16 bases map to TRBD2. TRBV23-1 is labeled an ORF, and its function is uncertain. Trimming at V came to 2 bases and at J to 0 bases, leaving 11 bases not matched to a gene. The CDR3 extends over 21 amino acids. The CDR3 DNA reads TGCGCCAGCAGTCAACTTATTCCGGGACTAGCGGGGGGGCCTAGCACAGATACGCAGTATTTT. Protein product: CASSQLIPGLAGGPSTDTQYF.

This clone was recorded a few times. This sequence joins TRBV7-2 and TRBJ1-5, with a weak D call TRBD1 (5 bases). V was trimmed by 5 bases and J by 4 bases, leaving 18 bases between them. The germline V gene has CDR1 SGHTA and CDR2 FQGNSA. The CDR3 is 16 amino acids. CDR3 nucleotides: TGTGCCAGCAGCGAAGCGGGGGGTGGTTGGAATCAGCCCCAGCATTTT. It encodes CASSEAGGGWNQPQHF.

The J gene is TRBJ2-5, the V gene TRBV11-2, with 14 bases aligning to TRBD2. The CDR3 sequence is 15 residues long. V lost 4 bases and J lost 7; bases outside the gene matches: 5. Germline V gene lookup returns CDR1 SGHAT and CDR2 FQNNGV. CDR3 residues: CASSSGTSGGRTQYF. CDR3 nucleotide sequence: TGTGCCAGCAGCTCCGGGACTAGCGGGGGACGGACCCAGTACTTC.

This clone was counted a few times. V usage is TRBV19 and J usage is TRBJ2-1; 10 bases align to TRBD1. With 3 bases clipped from V and 8 bases from J, the junction kept 7 bases outside the gene matches. This CDR3 spans 15 amino acids. Germline loops: CDR1 LNHDA, CDR2 SQIVND (reference sequence). The CDR3 bases are TGTGCCAGTAGTATCCCTCGGACAGGGGGTGATGAGCAGTTCTTC. It encodes CASSIPRTGGDEQFF. Variable domain in full (rest from reference TRBV19 and TRBJ2-1): DGGITQSPKYLFRKEGQNVTLSCEQNLNHDAMYWYRQDPGQGLRLIYYSQIVNDFQKGDIAEGYSVSREKKESFPLTVTSAQKNPTAFYLCASSIPRTGGDEQFFGPGTRLTVL.